This entry lists 2 T cell receptor beta chains sequenced from one sample in a study of technical replicates of blood from a handful of donors. Produced via immunoSEQ multiplex PCR; TCRdb's table is partial and in-frame only. The sample yields tens of thousands of clones, roughly 90% seen once. Material: PBMCs. Receptor source: a human donor in good health. Some clones in this sample may be carry-over from other donors' samples.

This clone showed up just once. The gene calls are TRBV4-3 and TRBJ2-7; 7 bases match TRBD2. This CDR3 region has 15 residues. Germline V lookup: CDR1 LGHNA, CDR2 YSLEER. V dropped 4 bases and J dropped 5; count of bases not matched to a gene: 11. In nucleotides, the CDR3 is TGCGCCAGCAGCCGCTTTGCGGGAGAAGAGGACGAGCAGTACTTC. It translates to CASSRFAGEEDEQYF.

The chain combines TRBV5-1 with TRBJ2-3, with TRBD2 identical over 7 bases. Germline-derived CDR1 and CDR2 are SGHRS and YFSETQ. This CDR3 comprises 16 residues. Unmatched junction bases numbered 10, after V lost 4 bases and J lost 2 bases. The CDR3 reads CASSLTSVSYTDTQYF. In DNA form, the CDR3 reads TGCGCCAGCAGCCTTACTAGCGTTTCCTACACAGATACGCAGTATTTT.